The rows below give T cell receptor beta chains drawn from one sample of a study of spatial heterogeneity in lung cancer. Via MiXCR, TCRdb re-called the 5' RACE reads, giving one row per CDR3 protein. This sample has tens of thousands of distinct CDR3 sequences, with about 15% found just once. Here the sequenced sample was lung tumor tissue, taken at surgery. Every receptor here comes from a female donor with early-stage non-small cell lung cancer. CDR3s include the opening cysteine and the closing phenylalanine or tryptophan. A D gene is named only where the DNA matches it firmly. Rows give clone size only sometimes, using once, few, many, or a class for an expanded clone.

13 TRBJ1-2 many TRBV7-9 . CASSFVGGYGYTF TGTGCCAGCAGCTTTGTCGGGGGCTATGGCTACACCTTC
12 TRBJ2-3 many TRBV4-2 . CASSQAGDTQYF TGTGCCAGCAGCCAAGCGGGTGATACGCAGTATTTT
15 TRBJ2-5 . TRBV6-6 TRBD1 CASRVSPGQAGTQYF TGTGCCAGCAGGGTCTCCCCGGGACAGGCGGGGACCCAGTACTTC
19 TRBJ2-6 . TRBV3-1 . CASSQDLEGILFGANVLTF TGTGCCAGCAGCCAAGATCTGGAGGGGATCTTGTTTGGGGCCAACGTCCTGACTTTC
15 TRBJ2-1 medium-sized TRBV7-2 . CASSSLGGAGSEQFF TGTGCCAGCAGCTCCCTAGGGGGGGCGGGATCTGAGCAGTTCTTC
12 TRBJ2-7 few TRBV5-1 . CASRGTTSAPSF TGCGCCAGCAGGGGGACCACTTCTGCCCCTAGCTTC
15 TRBJ2-3 medium-sized TRBV12-3/TRBV12-4 TRBD1 CASSSRDRNTDTQYF TGTGCCAGCAGTTCACGGGACAGAAACACAGATACGCAGTATTTT
15 TRBJ2-7 few TRBV12-3/TRBV12-4 . CASRTGSPGHHEQYF TGTGCCAGCAGGACCGGGTCCCCAGGTCACCACGAGCAGTACTTC
13 TRBJ2-1 many TRBV7-7 . CASSSGHYNEQFF TGTGCCAGCAGCTCAGGACACTACAATGAGCAGTTCTTC
14 TRBJ2-7 many TRBV20-1 TRBD1 CSASRTGQVSEQYF TGCAGTGCTAGCCGGACAGGGCAGGTTTCCGAGCAGTACTTC
13 TRBJ1-1 many TRBV29-1 . CSVGGGMNTEAFF TGCAGCGTCGGGGGGGGGATGAACACTGAAGCTTTCTTT
16 TRBJ2-1 many TRBV4-1 TRBD2 CASSQEPLAGHNEQFF TGCGCCAGCAGCCAAGAACCGCTAGCGGGTCACAATGAGCAGTTCTTC
16 TRBJ2-5 . TRBV14 . CASSQGVLVPQETQYF TGTGCCAGCAGCCAAGGGGTCCTCGTCCCGCAAGAGACCCAGTACTTC
14 TRBJ1-5 many TRBV6-1 . CASSEGTPNQPQHF TGTGCCAGCAGTGAAGGGACCCCCAATCAGCCCCAGCATTTT
14 TRBJ2-7 many TRBV2 . CASSDRGAGDEQYF TGTGCCAGCAGTGATAGGGGGGCAGGGGACGAGCAGTACTTC
13 TRBJ2-3 many TRBV6-5 . CASSPGPTDTQYF TGTGCCAGCAGCCCTGGGCCCACAGATACGCAGTATTTT
13 TRBJ2-1 few TRBV20-1 TRBD2 CSERASGSDEQFF TGCAGTGAAAGGGCTAGCGGGAGCGATGAGCAGTTCTTC
11 TRBJ2-3 . TRBV18 . CASSQSDTQYF TGTGCCAGCTCACAGTCAGATACGCAGTATTTT
16 TRBJ2-7 . TRBV11-1 TRBD2 CASSPLLAGGPHEQYF TGTGCCAGCAGCCCTCTTCTAGCGGGAGGGCCCCACGAGCAGTACTTC
12 TRBJ2-7 . TRBV10-3 . CAISETSYEQYF TGTGCCATCAGTGAGACTAGCTACGAGCAGTACTTC
15 TRBJ1-5 . TRBV19 . CASSIFTGPGQPQHF TGTGCCAGTAGTATTTTTACAGGGCCCGGGCAGCCCCAGCATTTT
14 TRBJ2-3 . TRBV20-1 . CSASGARSTDTQYF TGCAGTGCTAGTGGGGCTCGTAGCACAGATACGCAGTATTTT
15 TRBJ2-5 . TRBV7-3 TRBD2 CASSQGLAGSETQYF TGTGCCAGCAGCCAGGGACTAGCGGGGTCGGAGACCCAGTACTTC
18 TRBJ2-6 . TRBV5-5 . CASSVSPPGSSGANVLTF TGTGCCAGCAGCGTTTCGCCCCCCGGCAGCTCTGGGGCCAACGTCCTGACTTTC
13 TRBJ1-4 many TRBV5-6 . CASSSDSDEKLFF TGTGCCAGCAGCTCGGACAGCGATGAAAAACTGTTTTTT
12 TRBJ1-5 many TRBV2 . CASSSPDQPQHF TGTGCCAGCAGCTCCCCCGATCAGCCCCAGCATTTT
13 TRBJ2-7 . TRBV7-9 . CASSPGGTYEQYF TGTGCCAGCAGCCCAGGCGGAACCTACGAGCAGTACTTC
14 TRBJ2-2 . TRBV12-3/TRBV12-4 . CASSWFRNTGELFF TGTGCCAGCAGTTGGTTTAGGAACACCGGGGAGCTGTTTTTT
19 TRBJ2-6 few TRBV27 . CASSPLLGPRLSGANVLTF TGTGCCAGCAGTCCTCTCTTGGGACCGAGACTCTCTGGGGCCAACGTCCTGACTTTC
16 TRBJ2-4 few TRBV12-3/TRBV12-4 . CASTNSRLLAKNIQYF TGTGCCAGCACAAACAGCCGCCTCTTAGCCAAAAACATTCAGTACTTC
15 TRBJ2-3 few TRBV7-3 . CASSLTRWEADTQYF TGTGCCAGCAGCTTAACCCGATGGGAGGCAGATACGCAGTATTTT
14 TRBJ2-3 . TRBV12-3/TRBV12-4 . CASSFRQMTDTQYF TGTGCCAGCAGTTTTAGACAGATGACAGATACGCAGTATTTT
11 TRBJ2-7 many TRBV28 . CASSLVEEQYF TGTGCCAGCAGTTTAGTGGAGGAGCAGTACTTC
11 TRBJ2-7 many TRBV6-6 . CASSPSIEQYF TGTGCCAGCAGCCCGTCTATCGAGCAGTACTTC
11 TRBJ2-7 many TRBV20-1 . CSASPGDEQYF TGCAGTGCTAGTCCAGGGGACGAGCAGTACTTC
13 TRBJ2-1 . TRBV6-5 . CASSLPKWGEQFF TGTGCCAGCAGCCTCCCCAAGTGGGGTGAGCAGTTCTTC
15 TRBJ2-1 . TRBV12-3/TRBV12-4 . CASRESNVLYNEQFF TGTGCCAGCAGGGAGAGCAACGTTCTATACAATGAGCAGTTCTTC
12 TRBJ2-3 few TRBV5-1 . CASSLESDTQYF TGCGCCAGCAGCTTGGAGTCCGATACGCAGTATTTT
13 TRBJ2-7 many TRBV27 . CASSRGGNYEQYF TGTGCCAGCAGTAGAGGGGGTAACTACGAGCAGTACTTC
13 TRBJ2-3 . TRBV20-1 . CSAMETGTDTQYF TGCAGTGCTATGGAGACCGGCACAGATACGCAGTATTTT
12 TRBJ2-7 . TRBV20-1 . CSAVEAGREQYF TGCAGTGCTGTAGAGGCGGGCAGAGAGCAGTACTTC
16 TRBJ2-1 . TRBV6-1 TRBD2 CASSEVTSGSYNEQFF TGTGCCAGCAGTGAAGTAACTAGCGGGTCCTACAATGAGCAGTTCTTT
14 TRBJ2-2 . TRBV5-1 . CASSSGTNTGELFF TGCGCCAGCAGCAGCGGTACGAACACCGGGGAGCTGTTTTTT
15 TRBJ2-7 few TRBV3-1 . CASSQGPTATYEQYF TGTGCCAGCAGCCAAGGTCCGACGGCAACCTACGAGCAGTACTTC
16 TRBJ2-1 . TRBV5-4 . CASSLGVGSRYNEQFF TGTGCCAGCAGCTTGGGTGTGGGATCCAGATACAATGAGCAGTTCTTC
17 TRBJ2-1 many TRBV18 TRBD2 CASSPLISTSGRNEQFF TGTGCCAGCTCACCGCTAATTAGTACTAGCGGGAGGAATGAGCAGTTCTTC
15 TRBJ2-7 . TRBV7-9 TRBD1 CASSLAGQGRHEQYF TGTGCCAGCAGCTTAGCTGGACAGGGGAGGCACGAGCAGTACTTC
14 TRBJ2-5 many TRBV28 . CASSLYGAQETQYF TGTGCCAGCAGCCTGTATGGGGCCCAAGAGACCCAGTACTTC